The entry below gives a single TCR beta chain sequence along with its context. This clone was counted only a few times. Its antigen is still unknown. No much larger clonotype is one base removed from it; base qualities were not supplied. This sample is part of a study of shared clonotypes between healthy human individuals (TCRdb year 2020). As for the study more broadly: A couple of women and a few men aged 18 to 49 years were included in the cohort. For each donor, three plates each were used for CD4 naive and CD4 memory, two plates were used for CD8 naive, and one plate was used for CD8 memory. The study deeply sequenced blood TCR repertoires of five healthy adults to estimate repertoire size and the extent of clonotype sharing between individuals. Different laboratories and diverse techniques were used to prepare libraries and sequence TCR repertoires, to increase sequencing depth and limit assay-specific biases. Per donor, leukapheresis produced somewhere between about 0.94 and 9 billion PBMCs.

Measured from the cysteine to the phenylalanine, the CDR3 is 15 residues long. The read is trimmed to its CDR3 DNA, 45 bases read in frame from base 1. From the germline V gene, CDR1 is SQVTM and CDR2 is ANQGSEA. V sheds 4 bases and J sheds 3 bases, leaving 17 bases between their ends. TCR CDR3 regions were amplified from genomic DNA by multiplex PCR using the deep immunoSEQ assay. Extracted genomic DNA from each cell subset was spread evenly across all wells of several immunoSEQ 96-well plates, with each plate serving as a replicate. Each replicate PCR for sorted subsets received roughly 200 ng genomic DNA, equal to about 29,000 T cell genomes. The purified libraries were quantified using a Qubit 3.0 fluorometer, sized with a Bioanalyzer 2100, and then quantified again using the KAPA Library Quantification kit. Each immunoSEQ 96-well plate was sequenced on its own single-read 150-cycle Illumina NextSeq 550 flow cell. The original methods were these. The immunoSEQ output contained only junctional sequences without quality scores, so filtering could not match that applied to full-length reads. Sequences were annotated with PyIR, a Python wrapper for IgBLAST v1.9, and V/J genes and CDR3 were assigned using IMGT germline references. Reads with weak V/J assignments (E-value above 1e-6), missing CDR3, stop codons, out-of-frame junctions, or ambiguous translated residues were removed. V3J clonotypes were defined as sequences sharing an identical inferred V gene, J gene, and CDR3 amino acid sequence. Percentage overlap between repertoires was calculated by dividing the number of shared unique clonotypes by the size of the smaller repertoire. RTK rarefaction, the Chao1 estimator, and Recon v2.1 estimates of unobserved clonotypes were used to assess repertoire richness. Generation probabilities for all TCRbeta clonotypes obtained by the gDNA method from several donors were computed using OLGA. What TCRdb holds here is the immuneACCESS table cut down to in-frame rearrangements. Part of the clones is not present; checked against another copy, under half of the missing clones reflect an unresolved V gene, and the others are unexplained. The DNA was the basis for D and trimming; V, J and clone size are from that table. This sample holds over a million clones; under 80% were observed only once. Around 1.5% of the sample rests with the top ten.

Donors were healthy HIV-negative adults with no recently reported acute infections or vaccinations. Every donor was a Caucasian adult living in Nashville, Tennessee, USA. CD4+ T cells were enriched by magnetic negative selection, after which naive cells were positively selected on CD45RA and the negative fraction was taken as the memory subset. Blood was collected by leukapheresis, and PBMCs were isolated by Ficoll-Histopaque density gradient centrifugation and then cryopreserved in liquid nitrogen vapor phase. Analytical flow cytometry was used to check the purity and quantity of every magnetically sorted T cell population. Each sorted fraction had its genomic DNA isolated and then quantified by UV absorbance on a Nanodrop 2000c. What the authors observed across the whole study: Compared with non-shared clonotypes, clonotypes shared by all four sorted-subset donors had higher generation probabilities. Sampling was restricted to blood, and TCR repertoires in tissues likely differ from the TCR repertoires found in blood. Even with the large sequencing depth, rarefaction of the sorted-subset datasets indicated that sequencing was incomplete. Pairwise subsampling indicated that sequencing depth was expected to affect the degree of clonotype sharing among donors. Around 5.4% of naive CD4, more than 3% of naive CD8, around 2.3% of memory CD4, and more than 0.35% of memory CD8 clonotypes were shared across a few donors. Estimated clonotype richness was generally larger for naive than for memory subsets. Because the study included a small number of donors, the genetic and exposure-history diversity represented was limited.

The specimen was memory CD4+ T cells sorted from blood. In light of the paper, this sample's cell subset or site label describes: CD45RA-negative fraction. This receptor was taken from a man aged 18 to 29 in good health. The chain links TRBV29-1 with TRBJ2-3; perhaps TRBD1 is the D gene, with 7 bases matching. CDR3 region: CSVGKRQGGTDTQYF. The DNA sequence follows: TGCAGCGTTGGAAAACGACAGGGAGGAACAGATACGCAGTATTTT.